Below, 19 T cell receptor beta chains from the same sample are listed, as sequenced in a study of graft-versus-host responses after intestinal transplantation. The table came from immunoSEQ multiplex PCR; TCRdb's copy has only in-frame clones and leaves some out. Of 25,000 to 30,000 clones in the sample, approximately 80% were seen once. Lamina propria and intraepithelial lymphocytes were released by processing graft tissue. Sequences were derived from ileum tissue, sampled 98 days after intestinal transplantation. The source is a human patient who received an intestinal transplant, so some T cells may come from the graft donor.

The rearrangement links TRBV7-9 to TRBJ1-1; no clear D. Germline CDR1 is SEHNR and CDR2 is FQNEAQ (reference sequence). With 6 bases removed from V and 0 bases from J, the gap between germline ends came to 2 bases. CDR3 length: 11 residues. The CDR3 spells CASSMNTEAFF. DNA for the CDR3: TGTGCCAGCAGTATGAACACTGAAGCTTTCTTT.

Here the CDR3 reads CSARTGYEQYF. The CDR3 coding sequence is TGCAGTGCTAGGACAGGCTACGAGCAGTACTTC. The rearrangement joins TRBV20-1 to TRBJ2-7, with D possibly TRBD1 on 6 matching bases. CDR3 size: 11 residues. Germline CDR1 reads DFQATT; CDR2 reads SNEGSKA (reference sequence). V was shortened by 3 bases and J by 3 bases, with 6 bases between the two germline ends.

The chain has TRBV5-1 and TRBJ2-7; D call uncertain. Trimming took off 1 base at V and 5 bases at J, with 4 bases between the two ends. Per germline, CDR1 SGHRS and CDR2 YFSETQ. This CDR3 region has 11 residues. The CDR3 sequence: CASSLNDEQYF. Written as DNA, the CDR3 is TGCGCCAGCAGCTTGAACGACGAGCAGTACTTC.

The rearrangement uses TRBV9 and TRBJ2-3; 8 nucleotides match TRBD2. Germline CDR1 reads SGDLS; CDR2 reads YYNGEE. This CDR3 comprises 16 residues. After removal of 0 bases from V and 0 bases from J, the junction contained 3 bases not matched to a gene. The chain's CDR3 is CASSVVQRGSTDTQYF. The CDR3 coding sequence is TGTGCCAGCAGCGTAGTGCAGCGGGGGAGCACAGATACGCAGTATTTT. Full variable domain (missing parts from reference TRBV9 and TRBJ2-3): DSGVTQTPKHLITATGQRVTLRCSPRSGDLSVYWYQQSLDQGLQFLIQYYNGEERAKGNILERFSAQQFPDLHSELNLSSLELGDSALYFCASSVVQRGSTDTQYFGPGTRLTVL.

This clone occurred a few times. This sequence joins TRBV28 and TRBJ2-7; 7 bases agree with TRBD1. V shed 5 bases and J 6 bases; nucleotides not matched to a gene: 4. Germline lookup yields CDR1 MDHEN and CDR2 SYDVKM. The CDR3 sequence is 12 residues long. CDR3 amino acids: CASSTDRAEQYF. The CDR3 DNA reads as TGTGCCAGCAGTACTGACAGGGCCGAGCAGTACTTC.

The gene calls are TRBV5-1 and TRBJ1-6, with D possibly TRBD1 on 5 matching bases. The CDR3 has 14 amino acids. Germline V lookup: CDR1 SGHRS, CDR2 YFSETQ. V was clipped by 0 bases and J by 10 bases, with 11 bases between them. The CDR3 reads CASSLAGSISPLHF. The CDR3 region has the DNA TGCGCCAGCAGCTTGGCAGGGAGTATATCACCCCTCCACTTT.

This clone was recorded once. The chain joins TRBV6-5 to TRBJ2-3; D might be TRBD1 (7 bases). The CDR3 is 14 residues long. Trimming removed 8 bases from V and 0 bases from J, with 12 bases in between. CDR1 and CDR2 (germline): MNHEY, SVGAGI. The CDR3, as DNA: TGTGCCAGCGGAGGGGGCTTTAGCACAGATACGCAGTATTTT. Translated: CASGGGFSTDTQYF.

The gene calls are TRBV6-5 and TRBJ1-1; D gene ambiguous. The V end was cut by 4 bases, the J end by 7 bases, with 7 bases between. In germline, CDR1 is MNHEY, CDR2 SVGAGI. The CDR3 sequence is 11 residues long. The CDR3 region has the DNA TGTGCCAGCAGTTCGGGCAGTGAAGCTTTCTTT. It translates to CASSSGSEAFF.

The sample holds a few counts of this clone. The same CDR3 also results from other DNA sequences found in this sample. J is TRBJ1-1 and V is TRBV20-1; D is perhaps TRBD1 (6 bases). The germline gives CDR1 DFQATT, CDR2 SNEGSKA (reference sequence). CDR3 length: 11 residues. The V end lost 5 bases, the J end lost 5 bases, and 9 bases lay between the germline ends. The CDR3 region has the DNA TGCAGTGCTCGAGGACAGACTGAAGCTTTCTTT. Translated, it gives CSARGQTEAFF.

This rearrangement joins TRBV9 to TRBJ1-1, with D uncertain. V was clipped by 0 bases and J by 1 base, with 7 bases between them. The CDR3 contains 14 residues. Germline V gives CDR1 SGDLS, CDR2 YYNGEE. The CDR3 sequence: CASSVELRNTEAFF. The CDR3 DNA sequence: TGTGCCAGCAGCGTAGAATTGAGGAACACTGAAGCTTTCTTT.

The rearrangement joins TRBV18 to TRBJ2-5, with 8 nucleotides matching TRBD1. Germline assignment: CDR1 KGHSH and CDR2 LQKENI. J gave up 4 bases and V 4 bases, and 5 bases lay outside the gene matches. The CDR3 totals 14 residues. CDR3 DNA: TGTGCCAGCTCACTCTTCGGGACAGGAGAGACCCAGTACTTC. Translation: CASSLFGTGETQYF.

This clone was recorded a few times. The J gene is TRBJ1-5, the V gene TRBV19, with TRBD1 identical over 7 bases. The germline V gene encodes CDR1 LNHDA and CDR2 SQIVND (reference sequence). The ends lost 5 bases at V and 7 bases at J; junction bases unmatched: 8. This CDR3 is 14 amino acids long. The CDR3: CASSYRGEEQPQHF. Written as DNA, the CDR3 is TGTGCCAGTAGTTACAGGGGAGAAGAACAGCCCCAGCATTTT. Filled out from reference TRBV19 and TRBJ1-5, the complete variable domain reads DGGITQSPKYLFRKEGQNVTLSCEQNLNHDAMYWYRQDPGQGLRLIYYSQIVNDFQKGDIAEGYSVSREKKESFPLTVTSAQKNPTAFYLCASSYRGEEQPQHFGDGTRLSIL.

The chain links TRBV5-6 to TRBJ1-3; D remains unclear. Germline V gene data show CDR1 as SGHDT and CDR2 as YYEEEE. This CDR3 contains 14 residues. The germline V and J ends were trimmed by 1 base and 5 bases, with 10 bases remaining between them. The CDR3 is CASSLRTMRNTIYF. CDR3 DNA: TGTGCCAGCAGCTTGAGGACCATGAGAAACACCATATATTTT.

The rearrangement links TRBV9 to TRBJ2-4; D ambiguous. CDR1 and CDR2 from the germline V gene are SGDLS and YYNGEE. This CDR3 comprises 13 residues. Trimming took 3 bases from V and 8 from J, leaving 12 bases between them. The CDR3 is CASSATPADIQYF. The CDR3 nucleotides are TGTGCCAGCAGCGCGACCCCTGCGGACATTCAGTACTTC.

V and J are TRBV5-1 and TRBJ1-5; D remains unclear. Trimming took 5 bases from V and 1 from J, leaving 16 bases between them. Germline CDR1 reads SGHRS; CDR2 reads YFSETQ. There are 16 residues in the CDR3. CDR3 loop: CASSFEDEGSNQPQHF. The CDR3 DNA follows: TGCGCCAGCAGTTTCGAAGATGAGGGAAGCAATCAGCCCCAGCATTTT. The full variable domain, in which reference TRBV5-1 and TRBJ1-5 provide the parts outside the CDR3, is KAGVTQTPRYLIKTRGQQVTLSCSPISGHRSVSWYQQTPGQGLQFLFEYFSETQRNKGNFPGRFSGRQFSNSRSEMNVSTLELGDSALYLCASSFEDEGSNQPQHFGDGTRLSIL.

The chain is built from TRBV7-6 and TRBJ2-3, with D tentatively TRBD1 (5 bases). Germline V gives CDR1 SGHVS, CDR2 FNYEAQ. The CDR3 runs 16 residues. V was pared by 5 bases and J by 2 bases, with 17 bases between. The CDR3 is CASSPDSLTTTDTQYF. The CDR3 nucleotides read TGTGCCAGCAGCCCAGACAGCCTTACTACCACAGATACGCAGTATTTT.

The gene calls are TRBV5-1 and TRBJ2-2, with D maybe TRBD1 (6 bases). The CDR3 contains 15 residues. V was clipped by 4 bases and J by 3 bases, with 13 bases between them. The V gene's germline CDR1 is SGHRS and CDR2 YFSETQ. The CDR3 loop reads CASSLVGGDTGELFF. The CDR3 nucleotides read TGCGCCAGCAGCCTAGTAGGGGGAGACACCGGGGAGCTGTTTTTT.

CDR3: CASSPQASYEQYF. Written as DNA, the CDR3 is TGTGCCAGCAGCCCACAGGCCTCTTACGAGCAGTACTTC. The chain joins TRBV11-2 to TRBJ2-7; a possible D gene is TRBD1 (5 bases). CDR1 SGHAT and CDR2 FQNNGV come from the germline V gene. Trimming removed 5 bases from V and 4 bases from J, with 12 bases in between. The CDR3 has 13 amino acids.

This chain links TRBV6-1 with TRBJ1-6; D is unresolved. V was cut by 4 bases and J by 7 bases, with 8 bases left in between. Germline V gives CDR1 MNHNS, CDR2 SASEGT. There are 13 residues in the CDR3. In DNA form, the CDR3 reads TGTGCCAGCAGTGGGGAGAGAAATTCACCCCTCCACTTT. Translated, it gives CASSGERNSPLHF.